A selection of T cell receptor beta chains follows, all from one sample in a study of OX40 agonist ivuxolimab in advanced cancers. Libraries were prepared by immunoSEQ multiplex PCR; TCRdb keeps only in-frame clonotypes and omits some of them. The data contain tens of thousands of clones, around 90% of them singletons. The source material was CD4+ or CD8+ T cells sorted from blood, sampled in a trial of the OX40 agonist ivuxolimab. The receptor source for this set is an adult with an advanced solid tumor such as melanoma, head and neck, liver or kidney cancer. Each CDR3 is given with its conserved first and last residue. Each record gives: V gene, CDR3 length, J gene, D gene, clone size, CDR3 DNA, CDR3 protein. A D gene is named only where the DNA matches it firmly. Some rows have no size entry. The others give once, few or many, or a class for an expanded clone.

>TRBV9|16|TRBJ2-6|NA|NA
TGTGCCAGCAGCGTAGGGGCGAACTCTGGGGCCAACGTCCTGACTTTC
CASSVGANSGANVLTF
>TRBV21-1|14|TRBJ1-2|NA|NA
TGTGCCAGCAGCAAAATCAGGGCCCTGGCCGGCTACACCTTC
CASSKIRALAGYTF
>TRBV11-2|15|TRBJ1-4|TRBD1|NA
TGTGCCAGCAAAATATCAGGGGGAGAGGGGGAAAAACTGTTTTTT
CASKISGGEGEKLFF
>TRBV5-4|11|TRBJ1-1|NA|NA
TGTGCCAGCAGCTTGTTAGGTGAAGCTTTCTTT
CASSLLGEAFF
>TRBV5-1|14|TRBJ2-5|NA|once
TGCGCCAGCAGCGGGGGGACTTCCGAAGAGACCCAGTACTTC
CASSGGTSEETQYF
>TRBV7-9|19|TRBJ1-5|NA|NA
TGTGCCAGCAGCTTAGAACTCAGGGGCAGCTCTTATAGCAATCAGCCCCAGCATTTT
CASSLELRGSSYSNQPQHF
>TRBV28|15|TRBJ2-2|TRBD2|NA
TGTGCCAGCAGCCTAGCGGGAGTGACAACCGGGGAGCTGTTTTTT
CASSLAGVTTGELFF
>TRBV6-6|16|TRBJ1-3|NA|once
TGTGCCAGCAGTTCTGGAACGGGAGACTCTGGAAACACCATATATTTT
CASSSGTGDSGNTIYF
>TRBV14|15|TRBJ1-2|NA|NA
TGTGCCAGCAGCCAAGGGCTTGGCACTACTAATGGCTACACCTTC
CASSQGLGTTNGYTF
>TRBV7-9|18|TRBJ2-6|TRBD1|NA
TGTGCCAGCAGCACTTCCCCGGGACAGGGCTCTGGGGCCAACGTCCTGACTTTC
CASSTSPGQGSGANVLTF
>TRBV7-2|15|TRBJ2-7|TRBD1|NA
TGTGCCAGCAGCCTAGCAGGGACAGGATCCTACGAGCAGTACTTC
CASSLAGTGSYEQYF
>TRBV19|14|TRBJ1-4|NA|NA
TGTGCCAGTAGAGGACAGAATCTTAATGAAAAACTGTTTTTT
CASRGQNLNEKLFF
>TRBV5-1|13|TRBJ2-7|NA|NA
TGCGCCAGCAGCTCAGACAACAGATACGAGCAGTACTTC
CASSSDNRYEQYF
>TRBV10-1|14|TRBJ2-1|TRBD2|NA
TGCGCCAGCAGTGGCACTAGCGGCTACAATGAGCAGTTCTTC
CASSGTSGYNEQFF
>TRBV6-1|15|TRBJ2-2|TRBD2|NA
TGTGCCAGCAGAACTAGCGGGATTGGCACCGGGGAGCTGTTTTTT
CASRTSGIGTGELFF
>TRBV7-9|13|TRBJ1-2|TRBD1|NA
TGTGCCAGCAGCAGACAGGGGGCCTTGGGCTACACCTTC
CASSRQGALGYTF
>TRBV5-6|14|TRBJ2-7|NA|once
TGTGCCAGCAGCTTGTACGGGAGTTCCTTCGAGCAGTACTTC
CASSLYGSSFEQYF
>TRBV4-1|17|TRBJ1-5|NA|NA
TGCGCCAGCAGCCAACTTCCGGGACCGAGGGATAGTCAGCCCCAGCATTTT
CASSQLPGPRDSQPQHF
>TRBV6-5|14|TRBJ2-5|NA|NA
TGTGCCAGCAGTTACTCGATGATTCAAGAGACCCAGTACTTC
CASSYSMIQETQYF
>TRBV6-1|13|TRBJ2-5|NA|NA
TGTGCCAGCAGTTGGGACCAACAAGAGACCCAGTACTTC
CASSWDQQETQYF
>TRBV7-2|14|TRBJ1-1|NA|NA
TGTGCCAGCAGCTCTAGACACTTGAACACTGAAGCTTTCTTT
CASSSRHLNTEAFF
>TRBV7-2|14|TRBJ2-2|TRBD1|NA
TGTGCCAGCAGCCGGACAGGGAACACCGGGGAGCTGTTTTTT
CASSRTGNTGELFF
>TRBV5-1|15|TRBJ2-7|NA|NA
TGCGCCAGCAGCTTGGCGGGGGCCAGCTCCTACGAGCAGTACTTC
CASSLAGASSYEQYF
>TRBV18|13|TRBJ2-2|NA|NA
TGTGCCAGCTCAGGTCGGGCGGCCGGGGAGCTGTTTTTT
CASSGRAAGELFF
>TRBV19|17|TRBJ2-2|NA|NA
TGTGCCAGTAGTACCGGACAGCGCACAATGAACACCGGGGAGCTGTTTTTT
CASSTGQRTMNTGELFF
>TRBV19|15|TRBJ2-3|NA|NA
TGTGCCAGTACACAACAGGGAGGGCCTGGGGATACGCAGTATTTT
CASTQQGGPGDTQYF
>TRBV28|14|TRBJ2-3|NA|NA
TGTGCCAGCAGTCAGGGGGGCGGTACAGATACGCAGTATTTT
CASSQGGGTDTQYF
>TRBV7-6|17|TRBJ2-3|TRBD2|NA
TGTGCCAGCAGCTCCGGGACTAGCGGGATGGCAGCAGATACGCAGTATTTT
CASSSGTSGMAADTQYF
>TRBV6-1|16|TRBJ1-5|NA|NA
TGTGCCAGCAGTGAAGCACAGCCGTGGGGTAATCAGCCCCAGCATTTT
CASSEAQPWGNQPQHF
>TRBV6-1|13|TRBJ2-5|TRBD2|NA
TGTGCCAGCAGGACTAGCGGGCAAGAGACCCAGTACTTC
CASRTSGQETQYF
>TRBV7-7|17|TRBJ2-2|NA|NA
TGTGCTAGCAGTCCCGGAGGAGGGGCGGTTAACACCGGGGAGCTGTTTTTT
CASSPGGGAVNTGELFF
>TRBV7-8|16|TRBJ2-3|NA|NA
TGTGCCAGCAGCTTAGGGCGACTAGTAATCACAGATACGCAGTATTTT
CASSLGRLVITDTQYF
>TRBV18|15|TRBJ1-3|NA|few
TGTGCCAGCTCACCGGACAGATTCTCTGGAAACACCATATATTTT
CASSPDRFSGNTIYF
>TRBV2|16|TRBJ2-2|TRBD2|NA
TGTGCCAGCATAAAGACTAGCGGGAGTTTTACCGGGGAGCTGTTTTTT
CASIKTSGSFTGELFF
>TRBV28|18|TRBJ2-3|TRBD2|NA
TGTGCCGTTCCTCGGACTAGCGGGAGAGGAGGGGCGGCAGATACGCAGTATTTT
CAVPRTSGRGGAADTQYF
>TRBV5-1|14|TRBJ2-7|TRBD1|NA
TGCGCCAGCAGCCCCGCGGACAGGGTTTACGAGCAGTACTTC
CASSPADRVYEQYF
>TRBV5-6|18|TRBJ2-6|TRBD1|NA
TGTGCCAGCAGCCGCTTGGCAGGGGGCGTATCTGGGGCCAACGTCCTGACTTTC
CASSRLAGGVSGANVLTF
>TRBV5-5|19|TRBJ1-4|TRBD1|NA
TGTGCCAGCAGCGGACGGACAGGGGAGTGGGGATACACTAATGAAAAACTGTTTTTT
CASSGRTGEWGYTNEKLFF
>TRBV9|14|TRBJ2-1|NA|NA
TGTGCCAGCAGCGTAGGGAAAGACTACAATGAGCAGTTCTTC
CASSVGKDYNEQFF
>TRBV7-9|15|TRBJ1-4|NA|NA
TGTGCCAGCAGCTTTGGAGGGAATGTAGGGGAAAAACTGTTTTTT
CASSFGGNVGEKLFF
>TRBV9|14|TRBJ1-6|TRBD1|NA
TGTGCCAGCAGCGTTCAGGGGGAACTGACACCCCTCCACTTT
CASSVQGELTPLHF